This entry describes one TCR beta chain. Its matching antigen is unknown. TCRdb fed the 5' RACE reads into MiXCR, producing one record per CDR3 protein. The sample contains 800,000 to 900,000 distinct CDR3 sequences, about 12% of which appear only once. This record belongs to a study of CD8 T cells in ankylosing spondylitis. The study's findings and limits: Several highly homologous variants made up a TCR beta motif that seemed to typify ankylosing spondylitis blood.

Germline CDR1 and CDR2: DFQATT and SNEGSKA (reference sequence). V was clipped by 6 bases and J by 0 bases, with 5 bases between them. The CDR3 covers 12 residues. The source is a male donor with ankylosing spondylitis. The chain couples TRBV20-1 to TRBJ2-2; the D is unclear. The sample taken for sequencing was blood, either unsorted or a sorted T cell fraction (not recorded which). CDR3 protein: CSARTNTGELFF. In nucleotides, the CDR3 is TGCAGTGCAAGAACGAACACCGGGGAGCTGTTTTTT.